Included here is one T cell receptor beta chain sequence, with context. What it recognizes is unknown. Oncomine TCR Beta short-read sequencing was applied to DNA from cultured CD4+ T cells. Using its own MiXCR run on the PCR reads, TCRdb lists one record per CDR3 protein. This repertoire shows several thousand distinct CDR3 sequences, around 50% found once; its top ten account for over 20%. Stated treatment: roughly 10-day PBMC culture with coronavirus spike peptide pools or control peptides (ViraFEST assay). The data are from a study of vaccination and CD4 T cells after COVID-19. This TCR came from a human donor who had recovered from COVID-19. Material: CD4+ T cells from blood, cultured in vitro.

For the CDR3, the DNA is TGCACCAGCAGCCAAGATTTGGGGGCAGGAGAGACCCAGTACTTC. Protein sequence: CTSSQDLGAGETQYF. The chain combines TRBV1 with TRBJ2-5; the table's D call, TRBD1, has no DNA check behind it. TRBV1 is marked as a pseudogene. The length of the CDR3 is 15 residues.